This T cell receptor (beta chain) was profiled in a study of T cells after yellow fever vaccination. Regarding the study as a whole: Post-booster reappearance was seen for most primary-vaccination clones (just over 95% CD4, around 90% CD8). Highly abundant clonotypes carried over from the bulk population could end up in FACS-sorted repertoires as contaminants.

This clonotype was seen only a few times. Its antigen is not identified. A universal primer site and UMIs were added as TCR cDNA was made by 5'RACE template switching. TCRdb recomputed calls from the 5' RACE reads with MiXCR, one row per CDR3 protein. The repertoire has around 120,000 distinct CDR3 sequences, around 15% of them found once; the top ten carry roughly two fifths. CDR3 length: 15 residues. Trimming shortened V by 4 bases and J by 6 bases, and 15 bases separated the two germline ends. Germline V CDR1 and CDR2: SEHNR, FQNEAQ (reference sequence). The source was CD8+ T cells sorted from PBMCs, collected 5 days after the yellow fever booster vaccination. This sequence joins TRBV7-9 and TRBJ2-2, with D unclear. The TCR sequence derives from a man between 18 and 29 years old who received the YFV17D yellow fever vaccine. The chain's CDR3 is CASSSNWGSSGELFF. The CDR3 DNA reads TGTGCCAGCAGCTCTAATTGGGGTTCGTCCGGGGAGCTGTTTTTT.